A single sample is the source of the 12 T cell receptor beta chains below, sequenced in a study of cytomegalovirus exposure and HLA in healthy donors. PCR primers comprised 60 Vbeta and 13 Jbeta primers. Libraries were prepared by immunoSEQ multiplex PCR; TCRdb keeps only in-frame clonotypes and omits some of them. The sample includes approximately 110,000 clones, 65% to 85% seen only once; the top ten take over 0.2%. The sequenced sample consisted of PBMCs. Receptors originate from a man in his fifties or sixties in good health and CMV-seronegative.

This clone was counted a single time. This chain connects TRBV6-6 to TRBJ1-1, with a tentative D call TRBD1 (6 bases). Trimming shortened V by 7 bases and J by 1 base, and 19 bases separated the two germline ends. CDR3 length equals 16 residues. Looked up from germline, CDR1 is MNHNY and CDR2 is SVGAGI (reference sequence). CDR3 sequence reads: CASIITGKTQNTEAFF. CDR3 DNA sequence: TGTGCCAGCATAATAACAGGGAAAACTCAGAACACTGAAGCTTTCTTT.

The CDR3 DNA reads TGTGCCATCAGTGAGTCGAATGCGGGAGTCGATGAGCAGTTCTTC. It encodes CAISESNAGVDEQFF. This chain uses TRBV10-3 with TRBJ2-1, with TRBD2 identical over 7 bases. The CDR3 sequence is 15 residues long. Germline V lookup: CDR1 ENHRY, CDR2 SYGVKD. Trimming cost V 0 bases and J 8 bases; bases outside gene matches: 7.

The chain's CDR3 is CASRPGNWGEQYF. The CDR3 DNA follows: TGTGCCAGTAGGCCGGGAAACTGGGGCGAGCAGTACTTC. The chain employs TRBV19 and TRBJ2-7; weak D call: TRBD2 (5 bases). The germline V gene has CDR1 LNHDA and CDR2 SQIVND (reference sequence). Trimming pared 6 bases from V and 6 bases from J, leaving 15 bases between. The CDR3 runs 13 residues.

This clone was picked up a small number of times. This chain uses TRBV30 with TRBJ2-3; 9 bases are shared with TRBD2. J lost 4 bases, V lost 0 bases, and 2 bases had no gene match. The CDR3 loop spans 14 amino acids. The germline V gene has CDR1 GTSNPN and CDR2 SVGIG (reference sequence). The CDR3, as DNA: TGTGCCTGGAGTGTAGGCGGGGGGGCAGATACGCAGTATTTT. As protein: CAWSVGGGADTQYF.

The CDR3 DNA follows: TGCGCCAGCAGCGAAGGGAGGGGAAATCAGCCCCAGCATTTT. Translated: CASSEGRGNQPQHF. The rearrangement uses TRBV5-1 and TRBJ1-5, with a possible D match to TRBD1 (5 bases). V gave up 4 bases and J gave up 4 bases, with 12 bases separating them. The CDR3 consists of 14 residues. Germline V gene data show CDR1 as SGHRS and CDR2 as YFSETQ.

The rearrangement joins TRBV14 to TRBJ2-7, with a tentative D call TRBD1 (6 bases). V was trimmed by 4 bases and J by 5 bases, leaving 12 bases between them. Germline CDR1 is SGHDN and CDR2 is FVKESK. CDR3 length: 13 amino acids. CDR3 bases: TGTGCCAGCAGCCTCAGGGGAGCCCACGAGCAGTACTTC. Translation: CASSLRGAHEQYF.

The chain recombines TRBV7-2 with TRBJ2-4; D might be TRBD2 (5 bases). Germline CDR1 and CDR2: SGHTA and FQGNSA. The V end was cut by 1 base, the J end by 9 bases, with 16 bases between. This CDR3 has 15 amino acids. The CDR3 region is CASSLEPGWLGIQYF. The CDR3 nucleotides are TGTGCCAGCAGCTTAGAACCGGGATGGCTAGGCATTCAGTACTTC.

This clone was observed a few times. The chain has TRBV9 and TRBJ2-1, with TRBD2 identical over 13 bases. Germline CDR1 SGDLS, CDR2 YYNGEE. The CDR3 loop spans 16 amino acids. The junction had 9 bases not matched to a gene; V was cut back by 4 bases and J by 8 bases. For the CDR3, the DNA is TGTGCCAGCAGCTCACTGACTAGCGGGAGGTCTCATGAGCAGTTCTTC. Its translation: CASSSLTSGRSHEQFF.

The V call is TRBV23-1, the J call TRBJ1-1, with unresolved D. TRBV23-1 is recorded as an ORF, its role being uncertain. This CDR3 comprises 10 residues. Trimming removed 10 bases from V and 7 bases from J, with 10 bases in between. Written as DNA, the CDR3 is TGCGCCATGATTTGTAGTGAAGCTTTCTTT. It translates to CAMICSEAFF.

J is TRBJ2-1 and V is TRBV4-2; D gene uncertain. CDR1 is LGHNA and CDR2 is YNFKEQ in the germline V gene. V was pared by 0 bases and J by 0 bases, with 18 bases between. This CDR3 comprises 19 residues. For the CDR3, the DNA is TGTGCCAGCAGCCAAGAAACCGGCGAGGCGGTCATCTCCTACAATGAGCAGTTCTTC. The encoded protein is CASSQETGEAVISYNEQFF.

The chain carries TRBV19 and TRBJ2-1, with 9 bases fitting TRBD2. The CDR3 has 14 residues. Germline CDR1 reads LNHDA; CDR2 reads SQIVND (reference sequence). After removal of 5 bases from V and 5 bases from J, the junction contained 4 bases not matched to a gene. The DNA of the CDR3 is TGTGCCAGTAGTCGGACTAGCGACAACAATGAGCAGTTCTTC. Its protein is CASSRTSDNNEQFF.

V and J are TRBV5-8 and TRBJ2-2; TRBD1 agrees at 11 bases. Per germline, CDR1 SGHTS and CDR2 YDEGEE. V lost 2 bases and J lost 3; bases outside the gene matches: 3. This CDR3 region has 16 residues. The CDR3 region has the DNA TGTGCCAGCAGCTTCCGGGACAGGGGGGACACCGGGGAGCTGTTTTTT. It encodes CASSFRDRGDTGELFF.